Given below is one T cell receptor beta chain in context. The naive CD8 population came from CD45RO-negative cells selected for CCR7, without terminally differentiated effector memory CD45RA+ cells. This sample is drawn from a study of shared clonotypes between healthy human individuals. Method: immunoSEQ multiplex PCR; TCRdb's copy keeps in-frame clones and lacks some. The sample consists of hundreds of thousands of clones, around 96% of them appearing once. There are 17 residues in the CDR3. Trimming took 5 bases from V and 4 from J; bases not matched to a gene: 8. The V gene's germline CDR1 is SGHAT and CDR2 FQNNGV.

The chain carries TRBV11-2 and TRBJ2-5; 15 nucleotides match TRBD2. The source of this sequence is a man under 40 in good health. The specimen sequenced was naive CD8+ T cells sorted from blood. Written as DNA, the CDR3 is TGTGCCAGCAGCACGAGTGGGACTAGCGGGAGGTCAGAGACCCAGTACTTC. This codes for CASSTSGTSGRSETQYF.